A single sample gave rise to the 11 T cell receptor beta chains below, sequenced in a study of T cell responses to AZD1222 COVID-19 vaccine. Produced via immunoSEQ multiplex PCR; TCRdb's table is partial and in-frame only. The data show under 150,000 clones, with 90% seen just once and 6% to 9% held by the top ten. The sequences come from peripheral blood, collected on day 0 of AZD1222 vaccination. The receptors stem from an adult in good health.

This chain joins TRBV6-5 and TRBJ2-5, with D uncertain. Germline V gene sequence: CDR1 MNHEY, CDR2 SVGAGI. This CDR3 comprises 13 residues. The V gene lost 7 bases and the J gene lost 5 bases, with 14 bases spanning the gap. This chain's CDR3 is CASTKDGSETQYF. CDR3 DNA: TGTGCCAGCACTAAGGACGGGTCGGAGACCCAGTACTTC.

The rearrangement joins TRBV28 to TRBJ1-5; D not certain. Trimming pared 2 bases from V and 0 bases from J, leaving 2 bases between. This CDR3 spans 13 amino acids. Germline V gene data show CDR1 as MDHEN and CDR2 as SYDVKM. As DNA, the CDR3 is TGTGCCAGCAGTTTAGATAGCAATCAGCCCCAGCATTTT. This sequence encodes CASSLDSNQPQHF.

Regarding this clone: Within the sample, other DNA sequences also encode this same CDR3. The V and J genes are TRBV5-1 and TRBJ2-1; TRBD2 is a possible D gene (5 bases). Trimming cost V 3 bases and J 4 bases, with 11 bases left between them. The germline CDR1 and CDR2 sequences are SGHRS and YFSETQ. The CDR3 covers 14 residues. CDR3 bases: TGCGCCAGCAGCTCGTCTGGAGGTTACAATGAGCAGTTCTTC. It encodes CASSSSGGYNEQFF.

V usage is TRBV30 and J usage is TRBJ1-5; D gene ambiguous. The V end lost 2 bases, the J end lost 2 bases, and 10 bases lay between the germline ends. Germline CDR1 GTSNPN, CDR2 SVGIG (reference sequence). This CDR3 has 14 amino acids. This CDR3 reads CAWSPPLGNQPQHF. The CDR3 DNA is TGTGCCTGGAGTCCCCCTCTAGGCAATCAGCCCCAGCATTTT.

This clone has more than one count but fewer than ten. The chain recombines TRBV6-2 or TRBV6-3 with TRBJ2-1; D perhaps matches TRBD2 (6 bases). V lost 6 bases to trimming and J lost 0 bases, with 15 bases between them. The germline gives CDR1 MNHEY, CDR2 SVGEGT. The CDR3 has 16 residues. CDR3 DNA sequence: TGTGCCAGCAGCCCGGGACTCCTCGGCTCCTACAATGAGCAGTTCTTC. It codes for CASSPGLLGSYNEQFF.

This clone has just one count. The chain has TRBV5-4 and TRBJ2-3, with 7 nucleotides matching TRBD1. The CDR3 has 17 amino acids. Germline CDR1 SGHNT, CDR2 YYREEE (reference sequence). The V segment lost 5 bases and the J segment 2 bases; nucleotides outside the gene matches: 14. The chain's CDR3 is CASSHMPGGSNTDTQYF. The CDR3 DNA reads TGTGCCAGCAGTCACATGCCAGGGGGAAGTAACACAGATACGCAGTATTTT. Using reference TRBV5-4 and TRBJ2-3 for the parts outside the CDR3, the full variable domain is ETGVTQSPTHLIKTRGQQVTLRCSSQSGHNTVSWYQQALGQGPQFIFQYYREEENGRGNFPPRFSGLQFPNYSSELNVNALELDDSALYLCASSHMPGGSNTDTQYFGPGTRLTVL.

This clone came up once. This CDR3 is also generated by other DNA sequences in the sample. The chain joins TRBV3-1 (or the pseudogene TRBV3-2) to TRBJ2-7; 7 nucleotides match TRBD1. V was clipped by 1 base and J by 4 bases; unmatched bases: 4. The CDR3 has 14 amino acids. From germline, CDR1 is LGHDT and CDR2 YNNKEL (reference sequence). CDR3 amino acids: CASSQGGTAYEQYF. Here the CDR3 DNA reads TGTGCCAGCAGCCAAGGGGGGACAGCTTACGAGCAGTACTTC.

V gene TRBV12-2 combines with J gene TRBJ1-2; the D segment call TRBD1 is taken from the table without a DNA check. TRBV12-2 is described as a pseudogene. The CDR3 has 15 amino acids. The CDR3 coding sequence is TGTGCAAGTCGCCCTCGACAGGGGGGAAACTATGGCTACACCTTC. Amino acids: CASRPRQGGNYGYTF.

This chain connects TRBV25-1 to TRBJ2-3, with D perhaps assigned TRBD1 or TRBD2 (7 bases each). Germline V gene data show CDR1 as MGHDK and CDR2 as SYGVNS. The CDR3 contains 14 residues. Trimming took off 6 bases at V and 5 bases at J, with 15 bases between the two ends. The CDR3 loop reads CASRGGTEQDTQYF. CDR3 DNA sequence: TGTGCCAGCAGGGGGGGGACAGAACAAGATACGCAGTATTTT.

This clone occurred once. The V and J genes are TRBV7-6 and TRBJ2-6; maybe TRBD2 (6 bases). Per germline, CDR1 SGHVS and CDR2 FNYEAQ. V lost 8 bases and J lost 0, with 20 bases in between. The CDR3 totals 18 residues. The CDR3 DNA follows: TGTGCCAGCGGGCCCGGGGGAAAGGGGAGCTCTGGGGCCAACGTCCTGACTTTC. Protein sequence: CASGPGGKGSSGANVLTF.

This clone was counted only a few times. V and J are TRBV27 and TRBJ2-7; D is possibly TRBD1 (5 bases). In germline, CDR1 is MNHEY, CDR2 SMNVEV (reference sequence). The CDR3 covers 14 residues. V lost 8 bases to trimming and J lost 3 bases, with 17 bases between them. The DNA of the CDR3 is TGTGCCAGCGGCCCTAAGGGGCGCGTCTACGAGCAGTACTTC. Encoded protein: CASGPKGRVYEQYF.